This T cell receptor (beta chain) was profiled in a study of T cells in Graves' hyperthyroidism and ophthalmopathy. Regarding the study as a whole: Most clonotypes expanded in thyroid above 0.001 were likewise present in blood. Patients with ophthalmopathy were separated from those with stable hyperthyroidism by a 13 V-J model.

A word on this clonotype: The target antigen is unknown.

The germline V gene encodes CDR1 KGHSH and CDR2 LQKENI. V was pared by 2 bases and J by 0 bases, with 8 bases between. The CDR3 extends over 14 amino acids. From RNA transcripts, TCR beta CDR3 regions were amplified. Researchers ran a first-round RT-PCR on the TCR CDR3 using the HTBI primer set. TCRdb re-called the multiplex PCR reads through MiXCR, storing one row per CDR3 protein. Of 450,000 to 650,000 distinct CDR3 sequences in the sample, over 12% were seen once. This sequence was found in a woman in her late teens or twenties with Graves' ophthalmopathy. The chain couples TRBV18 to TRBJ2-7; the D is unclear. The sequenced sample consisted of blood. CDR3 protein: CASSPFPDSYEQYF. CDR3 DNA sequence: TGTGCCAGCTCACCATTCCCCGACTCCTACGAGCAGTACTTC.